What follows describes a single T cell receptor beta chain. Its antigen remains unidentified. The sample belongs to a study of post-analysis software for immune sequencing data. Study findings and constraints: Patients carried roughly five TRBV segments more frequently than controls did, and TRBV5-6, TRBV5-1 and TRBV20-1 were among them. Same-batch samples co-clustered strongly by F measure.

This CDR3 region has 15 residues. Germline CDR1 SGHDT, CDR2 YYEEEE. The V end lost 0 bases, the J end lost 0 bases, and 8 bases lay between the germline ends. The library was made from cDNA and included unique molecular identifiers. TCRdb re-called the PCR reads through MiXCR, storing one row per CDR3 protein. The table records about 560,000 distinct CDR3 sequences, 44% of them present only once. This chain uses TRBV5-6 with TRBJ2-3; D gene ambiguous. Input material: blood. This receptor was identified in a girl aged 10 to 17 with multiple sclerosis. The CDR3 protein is CASSLVPASTDTQYF. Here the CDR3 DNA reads TGTGCCAGCAGCTTGGTCCCAGCCAGCACAGATACGCAGTATTTT.